This T cell receptor (beta chain) was obtained from a study of response to subunit inactivated influenza vaccine. Study results and caveats: Each seasonal influenza vaccination recruits few new T cells, the authors suggested.

This clonotype was seen a handful of times. The antigen remains unidentified. TCRdb itself ran the RT-PCR reads through MiXCR, one entry per CDR3 protein. The profile shows 500,000 to 600,000 distinct CDR3 sequences, 11% to 15% of them singletons. In germline, CDR1 is SGHTA, CDR2 FQGNSA. J was trimmed by 3 bases and V by 0 bases; bases with no gene match: 5. This CDR3 region has 17 residues. This rearrangement joins TRBV7-2 to TRBJ2-3; TRBD2 matches at 11 bases. This sequence was found in a man between 45 and 60 years old who received an inactivated influenza vaccine. The sample here was PBMCs from blood, taken 11 to 12 days after vaccination. This CDR3 reads CASSLAFSGRGTDTQYF. CDR3 nucleotide sequence: TGTGCCAGCAGCTTAGCTTTTAGCGGGAGGGGGACAGATACGCAGTATTTT.